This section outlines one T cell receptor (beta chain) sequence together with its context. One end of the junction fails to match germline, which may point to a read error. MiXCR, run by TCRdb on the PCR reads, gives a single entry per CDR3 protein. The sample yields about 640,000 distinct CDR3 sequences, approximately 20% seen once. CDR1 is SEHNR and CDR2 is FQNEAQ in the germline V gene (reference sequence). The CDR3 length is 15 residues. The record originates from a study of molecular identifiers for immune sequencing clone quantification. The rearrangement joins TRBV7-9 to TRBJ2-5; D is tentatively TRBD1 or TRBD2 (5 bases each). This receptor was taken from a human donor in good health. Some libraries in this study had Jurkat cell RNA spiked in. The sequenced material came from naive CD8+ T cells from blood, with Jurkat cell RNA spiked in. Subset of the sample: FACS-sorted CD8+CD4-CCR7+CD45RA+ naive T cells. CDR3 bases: TGTGCCAGCAGCCACCGGGACCGTTCTCAAGAGACCCGGTACTTC. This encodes CASSHRDRSQETRYF.